The 31 T cell receptor beta chains given below trace back to one sample, sequenced in a study of monozygotic twins with inflammatory bowel disease. TCRdb reworked the 5' RACE reads into one entry per CDR3 protein, no DNA. The sample table includes 120,000 to 150,000 distinct CDR3 sequences. Sequencing used blood. The source is a human donor with ulcerative colitis or Crohn's disease, or a healthy co-twin of an affected twin (not recorded which).

The chain is built from TRBV7-9 and TRBJ2-2. CDR3 size: 16 residues. Germline CDR1 and CDR2: SEHNR and FQNEAQ (reference sequence). This chain's CDR3 is CASSSNSGMTAGELFF.

This chain links TRBV5-1 with TRBJ1-2. This CDR3 is built from 13 residues. Germline CDR1 is SGHRS and CDR2 is YFSETQ. This chain's CDR3 is CASRGIETSGYTF.

The J gene is TRBJ2-3, the V gene TRBV20-1. Germline V gene sequence: CDR1 DFQATT, CDR2 SNEGSKA (reference sequence). The CDR3 sequence is 13 residues long. The CDR3 region is CSARETSQGSQYF.

This chain connects TRBV5-4 to TRBJ2-1. The CDR3 covers 15 residues. Germline V gene sequence: CDR1 SGHNT, CDR2 YYREEE (reference sequence). The CDR3 spells CASSFQTSSYNEQFF.

This chain links TRBV7-2 with TRBJ2-5. CDR1 is SGHTA, CDR2 FQGNSA, per germline. CDR3 length equals 14 residues. This CDR3 is CASSLEAYLTTQYF.

The rearrangement links TRBV11-3 to TRBJ2-1; the TCRdb call, TRBD2, lacks DNA for checking. Germline V CDR1 and CDR2: SGHNT, YENEEA. There are 13 residues in the CDR3. This chain's CDR3 is CASSRAGRSEQFF.

The chain combines TRBV7-2 with TRBJ1-6; the TCRdb D gene call, TRBD1, has no DNA to confirm it. The CDR3 runs to 16 residues. The germline CDR1 and CDR2 sequences are SGHTA and FQGNSA. The chain's CDR3 is CASSLKTGAIASPLHF.

The genes are TRBV6-4 and TRBJ2-5; the D call from TCRdb, TRBD2, cannot be confirmed without DNA. The CDR3 has 19 amino acids. The germline V gene encodes CDR1 MRHNA and CDR2 SNTAGT. The CDR3 sequence: CASTNGAGGPTVMGETQYF.

The chain joins TRBV12-3 or TRBV12-4 to TRBJ1-2; TCRdb indicates TRBD1, and absent DNA this call remains unverified. The CDR3 has 14 residues. CDR3 residues: CASTPQNFRYGYTF.

This sequence joins TRBV6-2 or TRBV6-3 and TRBJ1-5. The CDR3 length is 14 residues. Per germline, CDR1 MNHEY and CDR2 SVGEGT. The CDR3 loop is CASSSRASDQPQHF.

The chain joins TRBV7-6 to TRBJ2-1; TCRdb indicates TRBD2, and absent DNA this call remains unverified. CDR1 and CDR2 from the germline V gene are SGHVS and FNYEAQ. The CDR3 contains 14 residues. The CDR3 reads CASSSSRLDNEQFF.

This chain connects TRBV19 to TRBJ1-2; the TRBD1 assignment by TCRdb is unverifiable without DNA. The CDR3 totals 13 residues. Per the germline V gene, CDR1 is LNHDA and CDR2 is SQIVND (reference sequence). The CDR3 here is CASTTGRAFGYTF.

The chain couples TRBV5-1 to TRBJ1-4; as DNA is missing, the TRBD1 call by TCRdb cannot be tested. Per germline, CDR1 SGHRS and CDR2 YFSETQ. CDR3 length equals 18 residues. The CDR3 here is CASSLGQTSVATNEKLFF.

The genes are TRBV5-1 and TRBJ2-7; TCRdb's D call, TRBD1, is unchecked because there is no DNA. This CDR3 has 15 amino acids. Germline lookup yields CDR1 SGHRS and CDR2 YFSETQ. The CDR3 sequence is CASSSEGDPDYEQYF. Full variable domain (missing parts from reference TRBV5-1 and TRBJ2-7): KAGVTQTPRYLIKTRGQQVTLSCSPISGHRSVSWYQQTPGQGLQFLFEYFSETQRNKGNFPGRFSGRQFSNSRSEMNVSTLELGDSALYLCASSSEGDPDYEQYFGPGTRLTVT.

The CDR3: CAISETTGSQHF. The rearrangement joins TRBV10-3 to TRBJ1-5. The length of the CDR3 is 12 residues. Germline V gene data show CDR1 as ENHRY and CDR2 as SYGVKD.

This chain uses TRBV5-5 with TRBJ2-1; TCRdb proposes TRBD1, but this gene call is untestable without DNA. The length of the CDR3 is 16 residues. Germline CDR1 reads SGHKS; CDR2 reads YYEKEE (reference sequence). This CDR3 reads CAGSGQASFLYNEQFF.

The chain joins TRBV12-5 to TRBJ2-1; TCRdb outputs TRBD1, but without DNA this stays unchecked. Looked up from germline, CDR1 is LGHNT and CDR2 is FRNRAP. CDR3 length: 14 residues. The CDR3 loop reads CASGSGQGGNEQFF.

The chain employs TRBV29-1 and TRBJ2-7; the TRBD1 assignment by TCRdb is unverifiable without DNA. Germline loops: CDR1 SQVTM, CDR2 ANQGSEA. The CDR3 extends over 13 amino acids. CDR3 protein: CSAHGTGGYEQYF.

The genes are TRBV11-2 and TRBJ2-5; TCRdb returns TRBD1, unconfirmable since there is no DNA. The CDR3 is made up of 18 amino acids. Germline V gene lookup returns CDR1 SGHAT and CDR2 FQNNGV. CDR3 sequence: CASSLERLGTGNQETQYF.

This rearrangement joins TRBV5-1 to TRBJ2-5; TCRdb's assignment of TRBD1 cannot be checked, as there is no DNA. Germline lookup yields CDR1 SGHRS and CDR2 YFSETQ. This CDR3 spans 15 amino acids. CDR3: CASREMPGQQETQYF.

The rearrangement joins TRBV5-1 to TRBJ1-1; TCRdb picks TRBD1, but there is no DNA to check that call. The V gene's germline CDR1 is SGHRS and CDR2 YFSETQ. This CDR3 is built from 17 residues. CDR3 region: CASSFMYAGQVNTEAFF.

The CDR3: CASSSLQGQGAGEQYF. The chain carries TRBV6-5 and TRBJ2-7; there is no DNA to check the TCRdb D call of TRBD1. CDR1 is MNHEY and CDR2 is SVGAGI in the germline V gene. This CDR3 is 16 amino acids long.

V and J are TRBV7-2 and TRBJ1-2; TCRdb's D gene call, TRBD1, goes unchecked for lack of DNA. The CDR3 extends over 14 amino acids. In germline, CDR1 is SGHTA, CDR2 FQGNSA. This CDR3 is CASSIPLRNYGYTF.

The CDR3 reads CASSLSTGNSEKLFF. The chain combines TRBV5-4 with TRBJ1-4; as DNA is missing, the TRBD1 call by TCRdb cannot be tested. The CDR3 runs 15 residues. Looked up from germline, CDR1 is SGHNT and CDR2 is YYREEE (reference sequence).

CDR3 amino acids: CAWSVRQGAVQYF. The genes are TRBV30 and TRBJ2-3; TCRdb picks TRBD1, but there is no DNA to check that call. The CDR3 contains 13 residues. Germline V gene data show CDR1 as GTSNPN and CDR2 as SVGIG (reference sequence).

The chain has TRBV20-1 and TRBJ1-4; no DNA is available, so the TRBD1 call from TCRdb remains unchecked. Germline assignment: CDR1 DFQATT and CDR2 SNEGSKA (reference sequence). CDR3 length: 16 residues. The CDR3 loop is CSAPQGRITTNEKLFF.

The CDR3 here is CASSSTPAWSNYGYTF. This chain uses TRBV11-2 with TRBJ1-2. The CDR3 length is 16 residues. Germline CDR1 SGHAT, CDR2 FQNNGV.

The V gene is TRBV20-1, the J gene TRBJ1-3. Germline lookup yields CDR1 DFQATT and CDR2 SNEGSKA (reference sequence). This CDR3 has 12 amino acids. CDR3: CSAQATGNTIYF.

The gene calls are TRBV5-1 and TRBJ1-2; TCRdb's D gene call, TRBD1, goes unchecked for lack of DNA. CDR3 length: 16 amino acids. CDR1 and CDR2 (germline): SGHRS, YFSETQ. CDR3 sequence: CASSPTPDGFNYGYTF.

The genes are TRBV29-1 and TRBJ1-1; the TCRdb call, TRBD1, lacks DNA for checking. In germline, CDR1 is SQVTM, CDR2 ANQGSEA. This CDR3 comprises 13 residues. The CDR3 reads CSVQWGSGTEAFF.

The chain uses TRBV19 and TRBJ1-5; TCRdb lists TRBD1, though no DNA is available to test this call. The germline V gene has CDR1 LNHDA and CDR2 SQIVND (reference sequence). The CDR3 loop spans 15 amino acids. This CDR3 reads CASTGQDRINQPQHF.